The rows below give T cell receptor beta chains drawn from one sample of a study of T cells after yellow fever vaccination. TCRdb reanalysed the 5' RACE reads using MiXCR and keeps one entry per CDR3 protein. The sample lists just under 600,000 distinct CDR3 sequences; approximately 12% were seen once. The starting material was PBMCs, obtained on the day of the yellow fever booster vaccination. These receptors all stem from a young man who received the YFV17D yellow fever vaccine. Both conserved end residues are trimmed from each CDR3. Not all rows give a size; the values are once, few, many and, for expanded clones, a class.

cdr3_length clone_size j_call v_call cdr3_aa
13 few TRBJ2-3 TRBV15 ATSRAVQGADTQY
10 few TRBJ1-5 TRBV19 ASTGSNQPQH
12 few TRBJ1-5 TRBV25-1 ASSQTGAGQPQH
11 few TRBJ2-5 TRBV18 ASSEQGGETQY
11 . TRBJ2-1 TRBV4-3 ASSQDVSDEQF
12 few TRBJ2-7 TRBV20-1 SARGGTGAYEQY
13 . TRBJ2-3 TRBV4-2 ASSHGTSGPDTHY
11 few TRBJ2-7 TRBV12-3/TRBV12-4 ASSFWRDYEQY
13 . TRBJ2-5 TRBV14 ASSQESSGQETQY
12 . TRBJ2-1 TRBV29-1 SLNDPQLGNEQF
12 . TRBJ2-3 TRBV5-8 AIGPRLGADTQY
12 few TRBJ2-5 TRBV14 ASSLHVYQETQY
13 . TRBJ2-5 TRBV12-3/TRBV12-4 ASSRGQGFEETQY
12 . TRBJ1-2 TRBV19 ASSIRGGFDGYT
13 . TRBJ2-1 TRBV7-9 ASSLRDPHYNEQF
14 . TRBJ2-1 TRBV20-1 SAPPYVSGRKTEQF
13 many TRBJ2-1 TRBV5-5 ASSPGSTSYNEQF
12 few TRBJ1-6 TRBV12-3/TRBV12-4 ASRPTGERSPLH
19 few TRBJ2-6 TRBV6-2/TRBV6-3 ASSLTSGRAKTRSGANVLT
12 once TRBJ2-1 TRBV15 ATSGRTIINEQF
12 many TRBJ2-7 TRBV28 ASSFGGQENEQY
11 few TRBJ1-1 TRBV20-1 SAPLSGSTEAF
12 few TRBJ2-5 TRBV5-1 ASSPGAPEETQY
12 . TRBJ2-3 TRBV20-1 SARESSGSDTQY
16 many TRBJ2-2 TRBV4-2 ASSQSGRGVRNTGELF
13 . TRBJ1-2 TRBV25-1 ASSASSGVKGGYT
14 . TRBJ1-3 TRBV7-9 ASSLTTGSSGNTIY
13 . TRBJ2-3 TRBV6-2/TRBV6-3 ASSYFASGTDTQY
9 few TRBJ1-2 TRBV2 ASSDSRAQT
10 . TRBJ2-1 TRBV28 ASGGRENEQF
12 many TRBJ2-7 TRBV5-6 ASSLIADSYEQY
13 . TRBJ2-5 TRBV5-4 ASSKTSGKLGTQY
9 . TRBJ1-4 TRBV7-9 ASSPVEKLF
12 . TRBJ2-7 TRBV5-6 ASALRLVCYEQY
16 few TRBJ2-3 TRBV28 ASSSAKGLAGNRNTQY
13 . TRBJ2-5 TRBV7-8 ASSLETGAGETQY
12 . TRBJ2-1 TRBV19 ASSILAGAGEQF
10 . TRBJ2-3 TRBV13 ASSFYPNTQY
14 few TRBJ2-1 TRBV29-1 SSALSLGLADNEQF
10 . TRBJ2-1 TRBV7-2 ASSSSGPVQF
15 . TRBJ2-1 TRBV11-2 ASSLELAAYSYNEQF
10 . TRBJ1-1 TRBV20-1 SADIGNTEAF
13 . TRBJ2-2 TRBV12-3/TRBV12-4 ASRKRGRRPGELF
11 . TRBJ2-7 TRBV20-1 SATRWRDYEQY
13 . TRBJ1-1 TRBV5-1 ASSPGAGSVTEAF
15 . TRBJ2-5 TRBV29-1 SVLPGVAGRYQETQY
11 . TRBJ2-2 TRBV7-2 AIGGQDTGELF
15 . TRBJ2-1 TRBV19 ASSIARRTSGIVEQF
13 . TRBJ2-1 TRBV20-1 SARRQDTSYNEQF
11 few TRBJ2-7 TRBV10-3 AIRDSRVHEQY
12 . TRBJ2-1 TRBV28 ASSLFSYRDEQF